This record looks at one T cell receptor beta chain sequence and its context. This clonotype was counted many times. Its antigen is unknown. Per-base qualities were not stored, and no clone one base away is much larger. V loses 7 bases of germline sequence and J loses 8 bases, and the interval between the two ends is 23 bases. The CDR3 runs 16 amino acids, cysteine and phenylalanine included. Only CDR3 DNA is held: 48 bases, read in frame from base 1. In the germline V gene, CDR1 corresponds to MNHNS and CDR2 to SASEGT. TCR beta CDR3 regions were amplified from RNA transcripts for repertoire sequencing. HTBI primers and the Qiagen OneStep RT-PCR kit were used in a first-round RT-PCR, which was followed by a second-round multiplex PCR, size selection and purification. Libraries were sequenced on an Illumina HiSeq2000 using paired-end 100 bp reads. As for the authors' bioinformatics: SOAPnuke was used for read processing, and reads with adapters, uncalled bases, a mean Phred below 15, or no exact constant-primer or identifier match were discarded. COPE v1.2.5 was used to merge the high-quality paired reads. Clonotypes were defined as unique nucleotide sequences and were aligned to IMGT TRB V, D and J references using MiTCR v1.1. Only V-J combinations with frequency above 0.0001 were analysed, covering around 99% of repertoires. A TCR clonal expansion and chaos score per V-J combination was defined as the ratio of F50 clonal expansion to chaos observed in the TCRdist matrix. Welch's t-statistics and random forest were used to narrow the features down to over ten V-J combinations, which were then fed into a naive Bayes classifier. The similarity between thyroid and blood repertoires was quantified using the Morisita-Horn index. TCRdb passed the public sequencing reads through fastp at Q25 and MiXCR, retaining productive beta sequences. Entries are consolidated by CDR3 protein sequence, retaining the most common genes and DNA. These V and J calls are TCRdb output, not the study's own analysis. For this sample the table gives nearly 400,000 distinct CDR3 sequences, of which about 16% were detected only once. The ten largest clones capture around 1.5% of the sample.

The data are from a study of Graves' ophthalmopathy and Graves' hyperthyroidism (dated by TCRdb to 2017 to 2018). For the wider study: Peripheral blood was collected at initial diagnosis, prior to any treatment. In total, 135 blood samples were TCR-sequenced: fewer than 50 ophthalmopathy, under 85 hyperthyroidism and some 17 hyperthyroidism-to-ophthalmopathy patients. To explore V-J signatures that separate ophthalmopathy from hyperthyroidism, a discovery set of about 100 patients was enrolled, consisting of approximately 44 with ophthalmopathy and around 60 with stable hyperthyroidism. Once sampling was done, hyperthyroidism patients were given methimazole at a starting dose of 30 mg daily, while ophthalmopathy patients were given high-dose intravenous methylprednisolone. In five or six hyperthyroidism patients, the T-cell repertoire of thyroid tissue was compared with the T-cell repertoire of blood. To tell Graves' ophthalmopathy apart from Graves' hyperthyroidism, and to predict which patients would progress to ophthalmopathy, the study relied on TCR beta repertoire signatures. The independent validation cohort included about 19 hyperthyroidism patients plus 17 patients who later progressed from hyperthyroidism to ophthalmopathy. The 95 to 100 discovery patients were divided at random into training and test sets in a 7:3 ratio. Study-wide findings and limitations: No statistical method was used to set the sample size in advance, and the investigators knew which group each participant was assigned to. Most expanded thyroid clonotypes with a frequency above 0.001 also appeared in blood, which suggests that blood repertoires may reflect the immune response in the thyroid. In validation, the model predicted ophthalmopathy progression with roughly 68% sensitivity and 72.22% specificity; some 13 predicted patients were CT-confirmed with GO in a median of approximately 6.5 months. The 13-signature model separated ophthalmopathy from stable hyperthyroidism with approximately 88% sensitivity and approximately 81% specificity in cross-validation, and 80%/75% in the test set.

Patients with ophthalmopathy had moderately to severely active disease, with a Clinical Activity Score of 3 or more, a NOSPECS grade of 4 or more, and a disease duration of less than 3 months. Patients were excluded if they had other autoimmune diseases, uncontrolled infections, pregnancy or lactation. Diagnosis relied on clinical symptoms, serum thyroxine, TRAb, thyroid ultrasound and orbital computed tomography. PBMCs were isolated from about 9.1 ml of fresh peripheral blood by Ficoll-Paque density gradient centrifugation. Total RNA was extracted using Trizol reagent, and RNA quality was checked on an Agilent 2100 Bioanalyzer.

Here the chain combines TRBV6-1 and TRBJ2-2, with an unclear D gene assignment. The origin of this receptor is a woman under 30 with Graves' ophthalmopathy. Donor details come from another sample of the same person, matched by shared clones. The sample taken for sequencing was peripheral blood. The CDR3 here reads CASTLSVGSGPGELFF. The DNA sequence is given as TGTGCCAGCACGCTATCGGTGGGGTCCGGTCCGGGGGAGCTGTTTTTT.